This TCR beta chain was found in a study of T-cell reconstitution after alpha-beta-depleted transplantation in children. Library preparation (for TCRbeta) was performed with unique molecular identifiers. In TCRdb, the PCR reads were re-called with MiXCR into one record per CDR3 protein. The sample lists about 830,000 distinct CDR3 sequences, approximately 15% occurring once. Study-level findings and limits: Several hundred expanded graft clones reportedly supplied alpha-beta T cells about two months after transplant. At the one-year point after transplant, T-cell counts and TCRbeta diversity were found to come mostly from T cells that had been newly produced.

This clonotype was detected many times. Antigen: not known. The germline CDR1 and CDR2 sequences are SGHRS and YFSETQ. V was trimmed by 4 bases and J by 2 bases, leaving 9 bases between them. The CDR3 loop spans 13 amino acids. This clonotype was obtained from a male patient under 18 who had a stem cell transplant for acute lymphoblastic leukemia, so the T cells may come from the graft donor. Here the sequenced sample was PBMCs, mostly from graft donor cells, taken 360 days after TCRalphabeta/CD19-depleted stem cell transplant. The V and J genes are TRBV5-1 and TRBJ2-5; D possibly matches TRBD1 or TRBD2 (5 bases each). The CDR3 DNA is TGCGCCAGCAGCCGGGACGGTCAAGAGACCCAGTACTTC. This encodes CASSRDGQETQYF. The full variable domain, its missing parts supplied by reference TRBV5-1 and TRBJ2-5, is KAGVTQTPRYLIKTRGQQVTLSCSPISGHRSVSWYQQTPGQGLQFLFEYFSETQRNKGNFPGRFSGRQFSNSRSEMNVSTLELGDSALYLCASSRDGQETQYFGPGTRLLVL.